The T cell receptor beta chain under discussion was sequenced for a study of T cells in Graves' hyperthyroidism and ophthalmopathy. The CDR3 covers 13 residues. V was trimmed by 5 bases and J by 4 bases, leaving 11 bases between them. CDR1 SGHTA and CDR2 FQGNSA come from the germline V gene. What was amplified from RNA transcripts were TCR beta CDR3 regions. Using the HTBI primer set, a first-round RT-PCR was run on the TCR CDR3. Each CDR3 protein is one row after TCRdb ran MiXCR on the multiplex PCR reads. The sample yields some 350,000 distinct CDR3 sequences, roughly 13% seen once. This clonotype was detected many times. Diagnoses were established using clinical symptoms, serum thyroxine and TRAb, thyroid ultrasound and orbital computed tomography. The PBMCs were sourced from fresh peripheral blood (about 10 ml).

This TCR derives from a woman aged 40 to 50 with Graves' ophthalmopathy. The rearrangement links TRBV7-2 to TRBJ1-1; D unclear. The sample was blood. Here the CDR3 reads CASSTSPGTEAFF. CDR3 sequence (DNA): TGTGCCAGCAGCACATCCCCAGGCACTGAAGCTTTCTTT.